These 23 T cell receptor beta chains were sequenced from one sample in a study of sequential checkpoint blockade in melanoma. The treatment denotes: randomized to nivolumab then ipilimumab (arm A) or the reverse (arm B). Libraries were prepared by immunoSEQ multiplex PCR; TCRdb keeps only in-frame clonotypes and omits some of them. The sample includes 6,900 or so clones, around 78% of them seen just once. The input for sequencing was CD8+ T cells sorted from blood (inferred from file names), taken from a patient given nivolumab and ipilimumab in sequence. The receptors come from a human donor with melanoma.

The rearrangement uses TRBV7-9 and TRBJ2-7; TRBD1 might be the D (5 bases). The ends were cut back, 5 bases at V and 4 bases at J, with 15 bases in the middle. Germline lookup yields CDR1 SEHNR and CDR2 FQNEAQ (reference sequence). The CDR3 is made up of 14 amino acids. The CDR3 coding sequence is TGTGCCAGCAGCCCAAGTGGGGCGCGATACGAGCAGTACTTC. It translates to CASSPSGARYEQYF. Full variable domain (rest looked up from reference TRBV7-9 and TRBJ2-7): DTGVSQNPRHKITKRGQNVTFRCDPISEHNRLYWYRQTLGQGPEFLTYFQNEAQLEKSRLLSDRFSAERPKGSFSTLEIQRTEQGDSAMYLCASSPSGARYEQYFGPGTRLTVT.

The chain combines TRBV7-9 with TRBJ1-1; D not certain. V lost 5 bases and J 7 bases, leaving 14 bases between the germline ends. The CDR3 is made up of 13 amino acids. Germline V gene lookup returns CDR1 SEHNR and CDR2 FQNEAQ (reference sequence). The CDR3 protein is CASSPGLLDEAFF. The DNA of the CDR3 is TGTGCCAGCAGCCCCGGACTCCTAGATGAAGCTTTCTTT.

V and J are TRBV5-5 and TRBJ2-7, with TRBD2 as a possible D gene (5 bases). Germline CDR1 is SGHKS and CDR2 is YYEKEE (reference sequence). V was trimmed by 0 bases and J by 0 bases, leaving 7 bases between them. The CDR3 runs 14 residues. The CDR3 spells CASSLGGSSYEQYF. The CDR3 DNA is TGTGCCAGCAGCTTGGGAGGGTCCTCCTACGAGCAGTACTTC. Complete variable domain (other parts from reference TRBV5-5 and TRBJ2-7): DAGVTQSPTHLIKTRGQQVTLRCSPISGHKSVSWYQQVLGQGPQFIFQYYEKEERGRGNFPDRFSARQFPNYSSELNVNALLLGDSALYLCASSLGGSSYEQYFGPGTRLTVT.

The chain employs TRBV27 and TRBJ2-5; 13 nucleotides line up with TRBD2. Matching the DNA end better, TRBJ2-7 makes the J call doubtful. The CDR3 covers 17 residues. Germline V gives CDR1 MNHEY, CDR2 SMNVEV (reference sequence). DNA of the CDR3: TGTGCCAGCAGTTTGGGGACTAGCGGGATTAGCTCCTACGAGCAGTACTTC. Its protein is CASSLGTSGISSYEQYF.

This chain joins TRBV28 and TRBJ1-5; TRBD1 matches at 7 bases. The germline V gene has CDR1 MDHEN and CDR2 SYDVKM. V was clipped by 7 bases and J by 3 bases; unmatched bases: 6. This CDR3 comprises 14 residues. In DNA form, the CDR3 reads TGTGCCAGCACCCTAAGGGGGCTCAATCAGCCCCAGCATTTT. It is translated as CASTLRGLNQPQHF. Full variable domain (missing parts from reference TRBV28 and TRBJ1-5): DVKVTQSSRYLVKRTGEKVFLECVQDMDHENMFWYRQDPGLGLRLIYFSYDVKMKEKGDIPEGYSVSREKKERFSLILESASTNQTSMYLCASTLRGLNQPQHFGDGTRLSIL.

V is TRBV2 and J is TRBJ2-7; the D gene is possibly TRBD1 (5 bases). The CDR3 totals 13 residues. V dropped 3 bases and J dropped 4 bases, with 10 bases sitting between them. Per the germline V gene, CDR1 is SNHLY and CDR2 is FYNNEI. The CDR3 region has the DNA TGTGCCAGCAGTGATAGGACATCTTACGAGCAGTACTTC. Residues: CASSDRTSYEQYF. Filled out from reference TRBV2 and TRBJ2-7, the complete variable domain reads EPEVTQTPSHQVTQMGQEVILRCVPISNHLYFYWYRQILGQKVEFLVSFYNNEISEKSEIFDDQFSVERPDGSNFTLKIRSTKLEDSAMYFCASSDRTSYEQYFGPGTRLTVT.

The chain recombines TRBV4-2 with TRBJ2-7; 8 nucleotides align to TRBD1. In germline, CDR1 is LGHNA, CDR2 YNFKEQ. J was trimmed by 3 bases and V by 1 base; bases with no gene match: 5. This CDR3 region has 15 residues. The CDR3 nucleotides are TGTGCCAGCAGCCAAGTAGGACAGGGAATCTACGAGCAGTACTTC. Protein product: CASSQVGQGIYEQYF.

This chain uses TRBV27 with TRBJ2-1; 7 bases are a match to TRBD2. The CDR3 runs to 17 residues. With V trimmed by 0 bases and J by 4 bases, 9 bases remained unmatched. Germline lookup yields CDR1 MNHEY and CDR2 SMNVEV (reference sequence). The DNA of the CDR3 is TGTGCCAGCAGTTTATCGGGGGGACTACTTAAGTACAATGAGCAGTTCTTC. This translates into CASSLSGGLLKYNEQFF.

This clone has only one observation. This sequence joins TRBV9 and TRBJ2-1, with a tentative D call TRBD1 (5 bases). Germline values: CDR1 SGDLS, CDR2 YYNGEE. The CDR3 loop spans 15 amino acids. Deletions cut 0 bases from V and 6 bases from J, with 13 bases between. CDR3 amino acids: CASSVGQGKTNEQFF. The CDR3 DNA reads TGTGCCAGCAGCGTAGGCCAGGGAAAGACCAATGAGCAGTTCTTC.

The rearrangement uses TRBV2 and TRBJ2-7, with TRBD1 matching 10 bases. The CDR3 sequence is 17 residues long. The germline V gene has CDR1 SNHLY and CDR2 FYNNEI. V trimming: 5 bases; J trimming: 3 bases; junction bases outside the gene matches: 13. CDR3 sequence (DNA): TGTGCCAGCAGTTTTCAACCGGGACAGGGGTTGAACTACGAGCAGTACTTC. Residues: CASSFQPGQGLNYEQYF. Variable domain in full (rest from reference TRBV2 and TRBJ2-7): EPEVTQTPSHQVTQMGQEVILRCVPISNHLYFYWYRQILGQKVEFLVSFYNNEISEKSEIFDDQFSVERPDGSNFTLKIRSTKLEDSAMYFCASSFQPGQGLNYEQYFGPGTRLTVT.

The gene calls are TRBV5-1 and TRBJ1-1, with D unclear. The germline V gene encodes CDR1 SGHRS and CDR2 YFSETQ. The ends were cut back, 5 bases at V and 0 bases at J, with 8 bases in the middle. This CDR3 spans 13 amino acids. CDR3 sequence (DNA): TGCGCCAGCAGGGGAGGATTGAACACTGAAGCTTTCTTT. Its protein is CASRGGLNTEAFF.

The V gene is TRBV15, the J gene TRBJ2-1; a weak D match, TRBD2 (5 bases). Per germline, CDR1 LNHNV and CDR2 YYDKDF (reference sequence). This CDR3 is 13 amino acids long. V was pared by 3 bases and J by 7 bases, with 10 bases between. The CDR3 protein is CATSSGRGNEQFF. For the CDR3, the DNA is TGTGCCACCAGCAGTGGTCGAGGGAATGAGCAGTTCTTC.

The genes are TRBV7-8 and TRBJ2-5; 7 bases are a match to TRBD2. V lost 1 base, J lost 3 bases, and 5 bases stayed unmatched. CDR3 size: 15 residues. CDR1 is SGHVS and CDR2 is FQNEAQ in the germline V gene. CDR3: CASSLESGGEETQYF. The CDR3 coding sequence is TGTGCCAGCAGCTTAGAGTCGGGGGGAGAAGAGACCCAGTACTTC.

This rearrangement joins TRBV19 to TRBJ2-1; TRBD2 matches at 11 bases. The germline CDR1 and CDR2 sequences are LNHDA and SQIVND (reference sequence). This CDR3 has 14 amino acids. V was clipped by 7 bases and J by 7 bases; unmatched bases: 6. CDR3 bases: TGTGCCAGTACACTAGCGGGAGAGTCAAATGAGCAGTTCTTC. Translating gives CASTLAGESNEQFF.

V is TRBV2 and J is TRBJ2-1; no reliable D call. Trimming removed 10 bases from V and 3 bases from J, with 13 bases in between. The CDR3 is 13 amino acids. Germline V gene sequence: CDR1 SNHLY, CDR2 FYNNEI. CDR3: CAIEESDYNEQFF. Written as DNA, the CDR3 is TGTGCCATCGAGGAGTCCGACTACAATGAGCAGTTCTTC.

The genes are TRBV5-6 and TRBJ1-1; 8 bases map to TRBD1. The V gene's germline CDR1 is SGHDT and CDR2 YYEEEE. After removal of 0 bases from V and 4 bases from J, the junction contained 2 bases not matched to a gene. This CDR3 spans 14 amino acids. For the CDR3, the DNA is TGTGCCAGCAGCTTGGGGCAGGGGGCCACTGAAGCTTTCTTT. This sequence encodes CASSLGQGATEAFF.

This sequence joins TRBV19 and TRBJ2-2, with D possibly matching TRBD2 (5 bases). This CDR3 has 17 residues. V lost 1 base to trimming and J lost 6 bases, with 18 bases between them. Germline CDR1 reads LNHDA; CDR2 reads SQIVND (reference sequence). The CDR3 loop reads CASSIVSSPVYAGELFF. CDR3 nucleotides: TGTGCCAGTAGTATAGTTTCTAGCCCCGTTTACGCCGGGGAGCTGTTTTTT.

This chain uses TRBV10-3 with TRBJ2-7; 9 bases map to TRBD2. Trimming took 11 bases from V and 2 from J; bases not matched to a gene: 7. Germline CDR1 ENHRY, CDR2 SYGVKD. The CDR3 length is 13 residues. CDR3 loop: CAGASGTTYEQYF. The CDR3 DNA reads as TGTGCCGGAGCTAGCGGGACGACCTACGAGCAGTACTTC.

The chain links TRBV18 to TRBJ1-1; tentative D call: TRBD1 (5 bases). This CDR3 has 14 amino acids. The V gene lost 3 bases and the J gene lost 8 bases, with 16 bases spanning the gap. Per germline, CDR1 KGHSH and CDR2 LQKENI. The CDR3 nucleotides are TGTGCCAGCTCACCGACGGGGGGGACTACCGAAGCTTTCTTT. This encodes CASSPTGGTTEAFF.

This chain links TRBV28 with TRBJ2-2, with D possibly TRBD2 on 6 matching bases. V was clipped by 3 bases and J by 9 bases, with 23 bases between them. Looked up from germline, CDR1 is MDHEN and CDR2 is SYDVKM. The CDR3 is made up of 17 amino acids. The CDR3 spells CASSFRGGTEYHRELFF. In DNA form, the CDR3 reads TGTGCCAGCAGTTTTCGGGGCGGGACGGAATACCACCGGGAGCTGTTTTTT.

This clone was seen only once. V and J are TRBV6-5 and TRBJ2-7; the D gene is possibly TRBD2 (5 bases). Germline assignment: CDR1 MNHEY and CDR2 SVGAGI. The CDR3 spans 13 residues. V was clipped by 5 bases and J by 2 bases, with 10 bases between them. The CDR3 spells CASSHRDTYEQYF. The CDR3 DNA sequence: TGTGCCAGCAGTCACCGGGATACCTACGAGCAGTACTTC.

This clone appeared once. The V gene is TRBV30, the J gene TRBJ1-2; D possibly corresponds to TRBD1 (5 bases). The CDR3 contains 12 residues. The germline V gene encodes CDR1 GTSNPN and CDR2 SVGIG (reference sequence). V was cut by 3 bases and J by 7 bases, with 12 bases left in between. This CDR3 reads CAWRVRGAGYTF. As DNA, the CDR3 is TGTGCCTGGAGGGTACGTGGGGCTGGCTACACCTTC.

The genes are TRBV27 and TRBJ2-3; D might be TRBD2 (6 bases). CDR1 and CDR2 from the germline V gene are MNHEY and SMNVEV (reference sequence). The CDR3 spans 14 residues. The V end lost 6 bases, the J end lost 3 bases, and 13 bases lay between the germline ends. CDR3: CASRYLGGTDTQYF. The CDR3 DNA reads TGTGCCAGCAGATACCTCGGAGGGACAGATACGCAGTATTTT.